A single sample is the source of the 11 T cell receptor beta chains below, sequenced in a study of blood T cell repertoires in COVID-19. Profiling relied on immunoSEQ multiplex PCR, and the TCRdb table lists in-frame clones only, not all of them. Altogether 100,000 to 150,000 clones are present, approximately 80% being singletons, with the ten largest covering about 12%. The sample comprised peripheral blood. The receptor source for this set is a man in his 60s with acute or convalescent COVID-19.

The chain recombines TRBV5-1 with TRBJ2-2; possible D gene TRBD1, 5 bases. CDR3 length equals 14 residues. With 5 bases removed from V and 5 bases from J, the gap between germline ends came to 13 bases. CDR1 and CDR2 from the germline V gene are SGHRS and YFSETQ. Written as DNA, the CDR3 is TGCGCCAGCAGAGGTCAGGGTGGGACCGGGGAGCTGTTTTTT. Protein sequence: CASRGQGGTGELFF.

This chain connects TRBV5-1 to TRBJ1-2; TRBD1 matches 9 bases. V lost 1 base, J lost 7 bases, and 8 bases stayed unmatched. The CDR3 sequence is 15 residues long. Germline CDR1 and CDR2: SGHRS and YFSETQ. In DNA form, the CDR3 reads TGCGCCAGCAGCTTGAGTCCGGGACAGGGAGCTGGCTACACCTTC. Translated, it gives CASSLSPGQGAGYTF.

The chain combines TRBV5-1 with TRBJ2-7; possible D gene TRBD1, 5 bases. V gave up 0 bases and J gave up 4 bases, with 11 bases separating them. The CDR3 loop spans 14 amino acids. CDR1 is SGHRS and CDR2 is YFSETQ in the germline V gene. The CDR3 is CASSLDYGAYEQYF. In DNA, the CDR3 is TGCGCCAGCAGCTTGGATTATGGGGCGTACGAGCAGTACTTC.

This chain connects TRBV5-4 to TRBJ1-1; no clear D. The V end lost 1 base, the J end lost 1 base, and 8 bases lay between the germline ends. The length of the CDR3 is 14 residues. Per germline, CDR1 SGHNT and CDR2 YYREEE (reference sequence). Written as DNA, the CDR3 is TGTGCCAGCAGCTTGCTAGCAGGGAACACTGAAGCTTTCTTT. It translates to CASSLLAGNTEAFF.

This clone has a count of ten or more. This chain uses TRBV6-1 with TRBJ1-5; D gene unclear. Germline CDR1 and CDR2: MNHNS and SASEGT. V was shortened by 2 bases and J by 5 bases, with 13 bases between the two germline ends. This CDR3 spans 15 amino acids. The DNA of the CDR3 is TGTGCCAGCAGTGAATTCACAGAACTGTATCAGCCCCAGCATTTT. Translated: CASSEFTELYQPQHF.

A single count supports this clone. CDR3 bases: TGTGCCAGCTACAGGAAACTATCCTATGGCTACACCTTC. Protein: CASYRKLSYGYTF. V is TRBV5-4 and J is TRBJ1-2; D is perhaps TRBD1 (5 bases). Germline V gene lookup returns CDR1 SGHNT and CDR2 YYREEE (reference sequence). The length of the CDR3 is 13 residues. Trimming stripped 7 bases from V and 4 bases from J, with 14 bases between.

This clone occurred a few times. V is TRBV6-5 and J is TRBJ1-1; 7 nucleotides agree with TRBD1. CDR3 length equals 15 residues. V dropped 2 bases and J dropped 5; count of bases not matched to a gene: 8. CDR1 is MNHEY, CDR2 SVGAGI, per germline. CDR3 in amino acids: CASSYTFTGETEAFF. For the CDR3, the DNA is TGTGCCAGCAGTTACACCTTCACAGGGGAAACTGAAGCTTTCTTT.

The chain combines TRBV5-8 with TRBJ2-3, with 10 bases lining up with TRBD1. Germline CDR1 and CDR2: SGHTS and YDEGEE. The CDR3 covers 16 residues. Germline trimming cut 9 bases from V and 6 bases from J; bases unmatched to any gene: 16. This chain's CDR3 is CATEKKTGGNRDTQYF. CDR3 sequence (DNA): TGTGCCACCGAAAAAAAGACAGGGGGCAATAGGGATACGCAGTATTTT.

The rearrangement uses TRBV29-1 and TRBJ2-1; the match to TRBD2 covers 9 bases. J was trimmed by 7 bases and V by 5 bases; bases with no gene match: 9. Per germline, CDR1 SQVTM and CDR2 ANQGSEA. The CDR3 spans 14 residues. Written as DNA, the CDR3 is TGCAGCGTTCTCCCCCTGCGGGAGGGGAATGAGCAGTTCTTC. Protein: CSVLPLREGNEQFF.

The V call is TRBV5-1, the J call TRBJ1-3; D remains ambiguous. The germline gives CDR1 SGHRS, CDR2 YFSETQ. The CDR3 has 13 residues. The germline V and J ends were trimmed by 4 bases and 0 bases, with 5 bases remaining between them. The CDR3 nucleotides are TGCGCCAGCAGCGAGGACTCTGGAAACACCATATATTTT. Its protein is CASSEDSGNTIYF.

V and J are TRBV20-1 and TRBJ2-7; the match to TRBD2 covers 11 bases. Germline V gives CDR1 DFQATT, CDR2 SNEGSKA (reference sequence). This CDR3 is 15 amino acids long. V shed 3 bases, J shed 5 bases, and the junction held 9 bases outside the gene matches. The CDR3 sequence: CSASLFTSGSDEQYF. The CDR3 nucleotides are TGCAGTGCTAGTTTGTTTACTAGCGGGAGTGACGAGCAGTACTTC.